Shown below are 20 T cell receptor beta chains from a single sample sequenced in a study of shared clonotypes between healthy human individuals. The protocol was immunoSEQ multiplex PCR, while the TCRdb copy is restricted to in-frame clones and leaves out a portion. The sample shows a few hundred thousand clones, roughly 87% of them seen only once. Sequenced sample: memory CD8+ T cells sorted from blood. Regarding subset: CD45RO+ cells pooled with CCR7-negative TemRA cells. All receptors derive from a man aged 18 to 29 in good health.

V usage is TRBV13 and J usage is TRBJ2-1; tentatively, D is TRBD2 (5 bases). The CDR3 has 15 residues. The germline gives CDR1 PRHDT, CDR2 FYEKMQ (reference sequence). The V end lost 5 bases, the J end lost 10 bases, and 21 bases lay between the germline ends. CDR3 DNA sequence: TGTGCCAGCAGCCCCGGCTTTCTAGAGGGCTGGGAGCAGTTCTTC. The encoded protein is CASSPGFLEGWEQFF.

This clone was seen only a few times. V usage is TRBV1 and J usage is TRBJ1-2. TRBV1 is noted as a pseudogene. There are 16 residues in the CDR3. CDR3: CTSSQDTGTGNYGYTF. The CDR3 DNA is TGCACCAGCAGCCAAGATACCGGGACGGGTAACTATGGCTACACCTTC.

This chain connects TRBV9 to TRBJ2-7; 8 bases are a match to TRBD1. Germline CDR1 and CDR2: SGDLS and YYNGEE. The trim removed 4 bases at V and 1 base at J, leaving 7 bases unmatched. This CDR3 is 15 amino acids long. The CDR3 region is CASSLGQGKSYEQYF. DNA for the CDR3: TGTGCCAGCAGCCTTGGACAGGGAAAGTCCTACGAGCAGTACTTC.

The chain links TRBV4-1 to TRBJ2-7; D assignment may be TRBD1 or TRBD2 (5 bases each). V gave up 3 bases and J gave up 3 bases, with 15 bases separating them. This CDR3 is 15 amino acids long. In germline, CDR1 is MGHRA, CDR2 YSYEKL. CDR3 bases: TGCGCCAGCAGCCATTCTCCGGGACCGGTCTACGAGCAGTACTTC. Translating it yields CASSHSPGPVYEQYF.

The CDR3 is CASSKRVVGREDEQYF. CDR3 DNA sequence: TGTGCCAGCAGCAAAAGAGTCGTGGGACGGGAGGACGAGCAGTACTTC. The genes are TRBV21-1 and TRBJ2-7; the D call in the table, TRBD2, was not verified against the DNA. TRBV21-1 is a documented pseudogene. This CDR3 is built from 16 residues.

The genes are TRBV7-2 and TRBJ2-7; D ambiguous. CDR1 SGHTA and CDR2 FQGNSA come from the germline V gene. V was cut by 5 bases and J by 2 bases, with 13 bases left in between. This CDR3 has 14 amino acids. The CDR3 region is CASSHPSSPYEQYF. CDR3 DNA sequence: TGTGCCAGCAGCCACCCGAGTAGCCCCTACGAGCAGTACTTC. Complete variable domain (other parts from reference TRBV7-2 and TRBJ2-7): GAGVSQSPSNKVTEKGKDVELRCDPISGHTALYWYRQSLGQGLEFLIYFQGNSAPDKSGLPSDRFSAERTGGSVSTLTIQRTQQEDSAVYLCASSHPSSPYEQYFGPGTRLTVT.

The chain carries TRBV28 and TRBJ1-2, with D perhaps matching TRBD1 (5 bases). The V end lost 2 bases, the J end lost 5 bases, and 12 bases lay between the germline ends. This CDR3 region has 14 residues. From germline, CDR1 is MDHEN and CDR2 SYDVKM. The CDR3 region is CASSLRGSGYGYTF. CDR3 in DNA: TGTGCCAGCAGTTTACGGGGCAGTGGGTATGGCTACACCTTC.

CDR3 bases: TGCGCCAGCAGCTTGGGATTCCCCCGCGACAGGAGTCTATGGGGCTATGGCTACACCTTC. Its translation: CASSLGFPRDRSLWGYGYTF. This chain uses TRBV5-1 with TRBJ1-2; tentatively, D is TRBD1 (6 bases). Per germline, CDR1 SGHRS and CDR2 YFSETQ. V was clipped by 0 bases and J by 4 bases, with 28 bases between them. CDR3 length equals 20 residues.

This clone turned up a few times. V usage is TRBV2 and J usage is TRBJ2-7, with D unclear. This CDR3 has 13 residues. Germline V CDR1 and CDR2: SNHLY, FYNNEI. V was trimmed by 7 bases and J by 6 bases, leaving 16 bases between them. CDR3 amino acids: CASNLLAVSEQYF. The CDR3 DNA follows: TGTGCCAGCAATTTACTCGCGGTGAGCGAGCAGTACTTC.

The chain couples TRBV10-3 to TRBJ2-1; 16 bases align to TRBD2. V was clipped by 3 bases and J by 8 bases; unmatched bases: 4. Germline V gene lookup returns CDR1 ENHRY and CDR2 SYGVKD. This CDR3 comprises 16 residues. The CDR3 region is CAISDPGLAGGYEQFF. CDR3 DNA: TGTGCCATCAGTGACCCGGGACTAGCGGGAGGGTATGAGCAGTTCTTC.

This rearrangement joins TRBV18 to TRBJ1-4; D gene uncertain. The CDR3 has 14 amino acids. The V end was cut by 3 bases, the J end by 6 bases, with 11 bases between. The germline CDR1 and CDR2 sequences are KGHSH and LQKENI. CDR3 sequence reads: CASSPGQSYEKLFF. The CDR3 DNA follows: TGTGCCAGCTCACCTGGGCAGAGCTATGAAAAACTGTTTTTT. Drawing the rest from reference TRBV18 and TRBJ1-4, the complete variable domain is NAGVMQNPRHLVRRRGQEARLRCSPMKGHSHVYWYRQLPEEGLKFMVYLQKENIIDESGMPKERFSAEFPKEGPSILRIQQVVRGDSAAYFCASSPGQSYEKLFFGSGTQLSVL.

The rearrangement joins TRBV7-9 to TRBJ2-5; D perhaps matches TRBD1 (5 bases). The CDR3 is made up of 15 amino acids. Germline-derived CDR1 and CDR2 are SEHNR and FQNEAQ (reference sequence). Trimming stripped 5 bases from V and 5 bases from J, with 18 bases between. Here the CDR3 reads CASSHPTVRWETQYF. The CDR3 DNA follows: TGTGCCAGCAGCCATCCGACAGTTCGGTGGGAGACCCAGTACTTC.

This sequence joins TRBV27 and TRBJ1-2; a possible D gene is TRBD1 (5 bases). The CDR3 is 13 amino acids. Germline lookup yields CDR1 MNHEY and CDR2 SMNVEV (reference sequence). Trimming took 4 bases from V and 6 from J, leaving 12 bases between them. The CDR3 nucleotides read TGTGCCAGCAGTTCAGGGTATGGGGATGGCTACACCTTC. Its translation is CASSSGYGDGYTF.

The rearrangement uses TRBV19 and TRBJ1-5, with D perhaps TRBD1 (5 bases). The CDR3 loop spans 14 amino acids. The V end was cut by 6 bases, the J end by 0 bases, with 9 bases between. CDR1 and CDR2 (germline): LNHDA, SQIVND (reference sequence). The CDR3 loop is CASRPGISNQPQHF. The CDR3 nucleotides are TGTGCCAGTAGACCAGGGATTAGCAATCAGCCCCAGCATTTT.

The chain is built from TRBV27 and TRBJ1-2, with TRBD1 as a possible D gene (6 bases). This CDR3 is 13 amino acids long. Trimming cost V 6 bases and J 1 base, with 9 bases left between them. Germline CDR1 reads MNHEY; CDR2 reads SMNVEV (reference sequence). The CDR3 bases are TGTGCCAGCAGCCAGGGGTTTAACTATGGCTACACCTTC. Its translation is CASSQGFNYGYTF.

This sequence joins TRBV6-1 and TRBJ1-2, with D tentatively TRBD1 (5 bases). The length of the CDR3 is 15 residues. Trimming removed 0 bases from V and 7 bases from J, with 15 bases in between. Germline CDR1 MNHNS, CDR2 SASEGT. CDR3 sequence (DNA): TGTGCCAGCAGTGAAGCGGACGGGGGAAGGGCTGGCTACACCTTC. Amino acid sequence: CASSEADGGRAGYTF.

The chain links TRBV2 to TRBJ1-6, with D maybe TRBD1 (6 bases). V was clipped by 6 bases and J by 9 bases, with 15 bases between them. Germline CDR1 is SNHLY and CDR2 is FYNNEI. CDR3 length equals 14 residues. The CDR3 region is CASRGEQGGSPLHF. The CDR3 region has the DNA TGTGCCAGCAGGGGGGAACAGGGTGGTTCACCCCTCCACTTT.

This chain uses TRBV4-1 with TRBJ1-5; 8 nucleotides match TRBD1. The CDR3 is made up of 16 amino acids. Germline CDR1 is MGHRA and CDR2 is YSYEKL. Trimming removed 4 bases from V and 0 bases from J; junction bases left unmatched: 5. DNA for the CDR3: TGCGCCAGCAGCCCGTGGACAGGGATTAGCAATCAGCCCCAGCATTTT. Its translation: CASSPWTGISNQPQHF.

This chain joins TRBV4-2 and TRBJ1-2, with D tentatively TRBD1 (5 bases). Germline V gene sequence: CDR1 LGHNA, CDR2 YNFKEQ. This CDR3 contains 15 residues. The ends were cut back, 1 base at V and 0 bases at J, with 9 bases in the middle. The CDR3 sequence: CASSQVGGANYGYTF. The DNA for the CDR3 is TGTGCCAGCAGCCAAGTGGGGGGAGCTAACTATGGCTACACCTTC.

The chain recombines TRBV18 with TRBJ1-4, with 9 bases matching TRBD1. Trimming removed 2 bases from V and 5 bases from J; junction bases left unmatched: 0. Germline V gene sequence: CDR1 KGHSH, CDR2 LQKENI. This CDR3 has 14 residues. This chain's CDR3 is CASSPGTGNEKLFF. The CDR3 DNA reads TGTGCCAGCTCACCAGGGACAGGGAATGAAAAACTGTTTTTT.